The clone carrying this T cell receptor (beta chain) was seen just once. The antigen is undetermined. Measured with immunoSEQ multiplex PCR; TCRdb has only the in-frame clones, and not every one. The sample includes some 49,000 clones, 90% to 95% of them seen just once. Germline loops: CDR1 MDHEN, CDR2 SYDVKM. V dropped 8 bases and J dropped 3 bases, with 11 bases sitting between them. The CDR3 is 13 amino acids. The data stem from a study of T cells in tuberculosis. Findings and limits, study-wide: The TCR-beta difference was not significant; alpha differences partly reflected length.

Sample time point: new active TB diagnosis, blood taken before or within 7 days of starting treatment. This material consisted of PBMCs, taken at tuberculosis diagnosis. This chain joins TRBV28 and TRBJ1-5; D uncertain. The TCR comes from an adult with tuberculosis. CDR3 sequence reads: CASRGTANQPQHF. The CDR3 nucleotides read TGTGCCAGCCGTGGCACAGCCAATCAGCCCCAGCATTTT.